A single T cell receptor beta chain is shown here with its context. These data originate in a study of blood T cell repertoires in COVID-19. Study information: Acute-phase and convalescent COVID-19 samples originated in the United States, Italy and Spain.

Methods used by the authors: Estimation of nucleated cell counts was performed using reference gene primer amplification. Profiled with immunoSEQ multiplex PCR; TCRdb holds only in-frame clones, not every one. The DNA gave D and trimming, while V, J and clone size come from that table. This repertoire shows about 180,000 clones, about 88% found once; its top ten account for approximately 2.9%. Germline V gene lookup returns CDR1 KGHSH and CDR2 LQKENI. V shed 0 bases and J shed 0 bases, with 11 bases lying between them. The CDR3 covers 17 residues. The specimen was peripheral blood. The J gene is TRBJ1-4, the V gene TRBV18; a possible D gene is TRBD1 (5 bases). The source is a woman aged 25 to 39 with active or convalescent COVID-19. The CDR3 bases are TGTGCCAGCTCACCACCCCCTCGACAGTCAACTAATGAAAAACTGTTTTTT. This translates into CASSPPPRQSTNEKLFF.